The 5 T cell receptor beta chains listed next were all sequenced from one sample in a study of T cells in women clearing cervical HPV infection. Clones were sequenced by immunoSEQ multiplex PCR, and TCRdb holds only the in-frame ones, with some missing. Its table records approximately 31,000 clones. Specimen: blood buffy coat. Every receptor here comes from a woman between 18 and 70 years old with a cervical HPV16 infection that either progressed to CIN3+ or cleared (not recorded which).

About this clone itself: The read gets to within 3 residues of the CDR3 end, and the germline J gene fills in the rest. The gene calls are TRBV7-9 and TRBJ2-2; D unclear. CDR3 size: 15 residues. In germline, CDR1 is SEHNR, CDR2 FQNEAQ (reference sequence). The part of the CDR3 DNA that was read is TGTGCCAGCAGCCTACAGATGATGCCTAATGAAAAG. Protein product: CASSLQMMPNEK. Given in full, the CDR3 is CASSLQMMPNEKLFF.

With respect to this clone: The read gets to within 3 residues of the CDR3 end, and the germline J gene fills in the rest. The V and J genes are TRBV19 and TRBJ2-7; D is perhaps TRBD1 (5 bases). This CDR3 is 15 amino acids long. Germline lookup yields CDR1 LNHDA and CDR2 SQIVND (reference sequence). V lost 1 base, J lost 3 bases, and 13 bases lay in between. The DNA read from the CDR3 is TGTGCCAGTAGTATAGGGGGCTTCACACTCTACGAG. As protein: CASSIGGFTLYE. The full CDR3 is CASSIGGFTLYEQYF.

A word on this clone: The junction and the germline gene differ at one end; a read error may be behind it. The CDR3 is cut off 3 residues early in the read; its end comes from the germline J gene. The same CDR3 also results from other DNA sequences found in this sample. V and J are TRBV18 and TRBJ1-3; D is perhaps TRBD1 (5 bases). This CDR3 has 18 residues. Germline V lookup: CDR1 KGHSH, CDR2 LQKENI. The CDR3 loop is CASSPPRAGTGPGNTIYF. Partial CDR3 DNA: TGTGCCAGCTCACCACCTCGGGCAGGCACAGGCCCTGGAAACACG.

As for this clone: One junction end disagrees with the germline gene, perhaps due to a read error. The read terminates 3 residues before the CDR3 end, so the remaining end is supplied by the germline J gene. Different DNA sequences within this sample yield the same CDR3. The gene calls are TRBV30 and TRBJ1-3; perhaps TRBD1 as D (6 bases). The CDR3 has 13 amino acids. The germline CDR1 and CDR2 sequences are GTSNPN and SVGIG (reference sequence). CDR3 amino acids: CAWSDKQGNTIYF. The covered CDR3 bases are TGTGCCTGGAGTGACAAACAGGGAAACACT.

Points on this clone: The read terminates 3 residues before the CDR3 end, so the remaining end is supplied by the germline J gene. The chain links TRBV5-1 to TRBJ2-3; D might be TRBD1 (6 bases). This CDR3 region has 14 residues. Germline assignment: CDR1 SGHRS and CDR2 YFSETQ. CDR3 amino acids: CASSFSDRQETQYF. The sequenced CDR3 bases are TGCGCCAGCAGCTTTTCGGACAGACAAGAGACG.